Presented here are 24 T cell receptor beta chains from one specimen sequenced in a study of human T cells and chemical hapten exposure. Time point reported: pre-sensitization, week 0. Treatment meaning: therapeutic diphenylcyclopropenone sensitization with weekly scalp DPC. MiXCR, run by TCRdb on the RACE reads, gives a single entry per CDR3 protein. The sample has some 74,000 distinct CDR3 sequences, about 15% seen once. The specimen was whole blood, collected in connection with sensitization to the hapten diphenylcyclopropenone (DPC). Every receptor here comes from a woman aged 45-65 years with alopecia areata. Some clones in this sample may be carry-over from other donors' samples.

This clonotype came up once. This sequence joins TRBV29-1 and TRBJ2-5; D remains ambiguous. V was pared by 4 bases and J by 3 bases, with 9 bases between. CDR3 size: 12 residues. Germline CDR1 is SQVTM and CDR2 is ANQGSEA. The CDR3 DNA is TGCAGCGTTGTAGCCACTGAAGAGACCCAGTACTTC. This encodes CSVVATEETQYF.

The CDR3 region has the DNA TGTGCCAGCAGCGTAGACCTGGGAGCCTACGAGCAGTACTTC. Its protein is CASSVDLGAYEQYF. This chain uses TRBV9 with TRBJ2-7, with a tentative D call TRBD2 (5 bases). The germline V and J ends were trimmed by 0 bases and 2 bases, with 9 bases remaining between them. Per germline, CDR1 SGDLS and CDR2 YYNGEE. This CDR3 has 14 amino acids.

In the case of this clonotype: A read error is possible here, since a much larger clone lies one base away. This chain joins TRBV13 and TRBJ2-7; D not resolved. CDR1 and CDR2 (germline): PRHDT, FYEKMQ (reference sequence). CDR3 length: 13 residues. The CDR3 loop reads CANSLGPIQAEYF. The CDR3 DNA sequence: TGTGCCAACAGCTTAGGACCGATCCAGGCGGAGTACTTC.

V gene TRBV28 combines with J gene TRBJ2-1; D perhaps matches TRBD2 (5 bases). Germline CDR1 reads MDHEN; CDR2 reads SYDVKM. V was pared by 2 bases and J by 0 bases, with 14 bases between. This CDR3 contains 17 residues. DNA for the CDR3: TGTGCCAGCAGTTTAGGTGGCGTGGGGAGCTCCTACAATGAGCAGTTCTTC. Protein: CASSLGGVGSSYNEQFF.

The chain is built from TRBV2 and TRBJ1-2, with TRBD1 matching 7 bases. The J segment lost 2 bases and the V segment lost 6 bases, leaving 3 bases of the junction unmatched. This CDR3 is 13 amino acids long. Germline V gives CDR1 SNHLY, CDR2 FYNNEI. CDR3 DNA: TGTGCCAGCAGGGGGACAGTCAACTATGGCTACACCTTC. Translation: CASRGTVNYGYTF. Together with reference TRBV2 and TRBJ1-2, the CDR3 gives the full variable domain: EPEVTQTPSHQVTQMGQEVILRCVPISNHLYFYWYRQILGQKVEFLVSFYNNEISEKSEIFDDQFSVERPDGSNFTLKIRSTKLEDSAMYFCASRGTVNYGYTFGSGTRLTVV.

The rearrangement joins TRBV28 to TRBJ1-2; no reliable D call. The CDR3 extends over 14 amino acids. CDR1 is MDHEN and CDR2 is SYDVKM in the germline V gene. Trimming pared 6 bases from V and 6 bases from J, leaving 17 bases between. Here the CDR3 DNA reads TGTGCCAGCAGGACGAATCAGAGGTCGGATGGCTACACCTTC. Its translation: CASRTNQRSDGYTF.

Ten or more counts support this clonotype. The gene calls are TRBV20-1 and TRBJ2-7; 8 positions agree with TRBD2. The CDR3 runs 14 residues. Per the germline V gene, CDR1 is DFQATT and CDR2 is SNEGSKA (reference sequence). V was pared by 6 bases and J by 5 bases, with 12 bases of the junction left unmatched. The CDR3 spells CSAFIAGKFDEQYF. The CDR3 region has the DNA TGCAGTGCCTTTATAGCGGGAAAGTTCGACGAGCAGTACTTC.

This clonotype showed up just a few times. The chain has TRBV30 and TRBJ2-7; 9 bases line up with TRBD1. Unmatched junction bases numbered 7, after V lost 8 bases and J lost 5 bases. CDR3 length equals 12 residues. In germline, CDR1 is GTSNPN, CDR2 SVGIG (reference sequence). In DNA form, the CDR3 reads TGTGCCCTGGGGACAGGGCCCCACGAGCAGTACTTC. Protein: CALGTGPHEQYF.

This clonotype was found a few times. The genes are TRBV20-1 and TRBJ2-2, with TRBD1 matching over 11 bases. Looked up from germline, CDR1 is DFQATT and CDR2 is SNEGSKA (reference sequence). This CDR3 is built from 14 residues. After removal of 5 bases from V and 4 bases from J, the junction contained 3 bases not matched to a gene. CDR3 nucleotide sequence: TGCAGTGCTTTGGACAGGGGGCGCACCGGGGAGCTGTTTTTT. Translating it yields CSALDRGRTGELFF.

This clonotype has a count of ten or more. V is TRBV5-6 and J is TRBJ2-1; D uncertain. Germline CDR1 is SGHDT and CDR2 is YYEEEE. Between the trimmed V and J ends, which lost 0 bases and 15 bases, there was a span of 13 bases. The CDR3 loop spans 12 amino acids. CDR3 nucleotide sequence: TGTGCCAGCAGCTTGGCCGTCGGTAGCCCGTTCTTC. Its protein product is CASSLAVGSPFF.

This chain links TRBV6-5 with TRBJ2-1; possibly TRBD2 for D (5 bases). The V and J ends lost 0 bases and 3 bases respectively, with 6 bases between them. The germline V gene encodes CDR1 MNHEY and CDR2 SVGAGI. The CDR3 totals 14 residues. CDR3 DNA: TGTGCCAGCAGTTACTCCCGGGACTACAATGAGCAGTTCTTC. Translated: CASSYSRDYNEQFF.

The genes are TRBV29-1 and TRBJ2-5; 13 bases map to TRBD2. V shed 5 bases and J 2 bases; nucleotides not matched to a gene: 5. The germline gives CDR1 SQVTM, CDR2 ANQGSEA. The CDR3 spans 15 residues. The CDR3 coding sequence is TGCAGCGTTCCTGGGACTAGCGGGGTTCAAGAGACCCAGTACTTC. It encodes CSVPGTSGVQETQYF.

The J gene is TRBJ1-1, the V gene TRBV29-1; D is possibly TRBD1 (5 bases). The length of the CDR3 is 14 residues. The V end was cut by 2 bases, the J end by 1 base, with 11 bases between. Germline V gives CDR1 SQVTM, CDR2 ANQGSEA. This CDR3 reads CSVEKMGGNTEAFF. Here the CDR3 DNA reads TGCAGCGTTGAAAAGATGGGGGGGAACACTGAAGCTTTCTTT.

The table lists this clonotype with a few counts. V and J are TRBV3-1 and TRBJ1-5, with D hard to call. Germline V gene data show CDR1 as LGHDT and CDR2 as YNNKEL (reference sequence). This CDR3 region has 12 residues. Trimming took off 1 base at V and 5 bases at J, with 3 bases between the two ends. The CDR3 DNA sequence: TGTGCCAGCAGCCAAGGGGATCAGCCCCAGCATTTT. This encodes CASSQGDQPQHF.

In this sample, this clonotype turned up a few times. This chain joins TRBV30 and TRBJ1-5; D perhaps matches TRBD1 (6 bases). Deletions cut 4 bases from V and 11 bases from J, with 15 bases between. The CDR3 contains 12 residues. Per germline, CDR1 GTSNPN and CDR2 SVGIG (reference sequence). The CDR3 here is CAWTQGGGAQHF. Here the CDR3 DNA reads TGTGCCTGGACCCAGGGAGGGGGAGCCCAGCATTTT. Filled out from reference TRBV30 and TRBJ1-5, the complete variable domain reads SQTIHQWPATLVQPVGSPLSLECTVEGTSNPNLYWYRQAAGRGLQLLFYSVGIGQISSEVPQNLSASRPQDRQFILSSKKLLLSDSGFYLCAWTQGGGAQHFGDGTRLSIL.

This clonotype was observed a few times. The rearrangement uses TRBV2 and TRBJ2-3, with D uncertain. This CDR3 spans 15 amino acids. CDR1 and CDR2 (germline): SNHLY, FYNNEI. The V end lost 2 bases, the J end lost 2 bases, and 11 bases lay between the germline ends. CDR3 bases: TGTGCCAGCAGTGAAAGGGCTCTACCCACAGATACGCAGTATTTT. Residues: CASSERALPTDTQYF.

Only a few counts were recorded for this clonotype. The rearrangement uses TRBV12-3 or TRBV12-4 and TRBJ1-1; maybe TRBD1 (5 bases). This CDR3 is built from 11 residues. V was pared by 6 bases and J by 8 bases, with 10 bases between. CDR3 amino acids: CASSPGTEAFF. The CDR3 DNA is TGTGCCAGCAGCCCCGGGACGGAAGCTTTCTTT.

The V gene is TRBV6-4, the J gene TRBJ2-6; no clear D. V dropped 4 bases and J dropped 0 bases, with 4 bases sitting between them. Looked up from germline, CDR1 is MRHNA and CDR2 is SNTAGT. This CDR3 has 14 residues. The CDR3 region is CASSADSGANVLTF. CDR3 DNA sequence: TGTGCCAGCAGTGCCGACTCTGGGGCCAACGTCCTGACTTTC.

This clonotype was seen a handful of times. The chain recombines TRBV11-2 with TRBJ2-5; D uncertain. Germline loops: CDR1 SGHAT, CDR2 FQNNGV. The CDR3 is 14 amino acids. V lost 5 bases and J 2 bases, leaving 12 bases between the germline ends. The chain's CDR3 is CASSPTSPQETQYF. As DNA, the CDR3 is TGTGCCAGCAGCCCGACTTCCCCGCAAGAGACCCAGTACTTC.

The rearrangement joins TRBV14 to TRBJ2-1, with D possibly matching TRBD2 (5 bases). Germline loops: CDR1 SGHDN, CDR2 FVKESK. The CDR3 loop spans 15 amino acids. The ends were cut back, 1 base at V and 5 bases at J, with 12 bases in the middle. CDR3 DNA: TGTGCCAGCAGCCAAGGTCCGGGAAGGGACAATGAGCAGTTCTTC. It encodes CASSQGPGRDNEQFF.

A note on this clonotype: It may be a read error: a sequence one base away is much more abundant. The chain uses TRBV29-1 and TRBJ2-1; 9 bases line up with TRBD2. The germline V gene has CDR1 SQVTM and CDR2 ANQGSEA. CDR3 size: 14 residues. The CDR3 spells CSVVSGSYYNGQFF. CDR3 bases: TGCAGCGTTGTTAGCGGGAGCTACTACAATGGGCAGTTCTTC.

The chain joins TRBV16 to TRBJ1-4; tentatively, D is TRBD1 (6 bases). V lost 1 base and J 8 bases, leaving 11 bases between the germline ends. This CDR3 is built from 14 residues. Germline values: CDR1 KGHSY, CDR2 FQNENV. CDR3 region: CASSQFSGGEKLFF. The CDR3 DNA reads TGTGCCAGCAGCCAATTCTCGGGGGGCGAAAAACTGTTTTTT.

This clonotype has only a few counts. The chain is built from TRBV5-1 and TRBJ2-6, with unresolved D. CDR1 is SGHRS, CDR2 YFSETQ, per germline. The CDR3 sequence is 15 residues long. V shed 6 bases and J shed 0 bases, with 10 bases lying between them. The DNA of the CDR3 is TGCGCCAGCACCAACCCGGGCTCTGGGGCCAACGTCCTGACTTTC. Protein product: CASTNPGSGANVLTF.

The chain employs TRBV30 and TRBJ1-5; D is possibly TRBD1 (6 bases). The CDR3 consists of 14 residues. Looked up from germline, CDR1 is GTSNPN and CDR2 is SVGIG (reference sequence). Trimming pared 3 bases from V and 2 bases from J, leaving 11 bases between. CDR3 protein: CAWSSGAGNQPQHF. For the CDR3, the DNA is TGTGCCTGGAGCTCGGGGGCTGGCAATCAGCCCCAGCATTTT.